The 32 T cell receptor beta chains reported below all come from one sample, sequenced in a study of regulatory T cells in long-lasting Graves disease. TCR beta libraries were built with iRepertoire HTBI primers and Arm-PCR of CDR3 regions. TCRdb reprocessed the multiplex PCR reads with MiXCR, giving one entry per CDR3 protein. Among 400,000 to 650,000 distinct CDR3 sequences listed, about 16% were seen once. Time point defined: newly diagnosed GD, antithyroid drugs for less than 3 months. PBMC RNA was the source of the TCR library. These data were likewise used in another study, on T cells in Graves' hyperthyroidism and ophthalmopathy.

Sequencing used peripheral blood mononuclear cells (PBMCs), obtained at new diagnosis, from a patient treated with antithyroid drugs. The receptor set was obtained from a middle-aged woman with Graves disease.

This clonotype was counted only a few times. This chain links TRBV20-1 with TRBJ1-1; D gene ambiguous. Trimming shortened V by 6 bases and J by 1 base, and 15 bases separated the two germline ends. CDR3 length equals 14 residues. The V gene's germline CDR1 is DFQATT and CDR2 SNEGSKA (reference sequence). The DNA of the CDR3 is TGCAGTGCCTTCCGAGGTAGCCCGAACACTGAAGCTTTCTTT. Its translation: CSAFRGSPNTEAFF.

Comment on this clonotype: Being one base from a much bigger clone, this may be a read error. V usage is TRBV12-3 or TRBV12-4 and J usage is TRBJ2-6; D is unclear. The CDR3 extends over 17 amino acids. Trimming removed 0 bases from V and 0 bases from J, with 9 bases in between. The CDR3 protein is CASSLAPAISGANVLTF. CDR3 bases: TGTGCCAGCAGTTTAGCGCCGGCTATCTCTGGGGCCAACGTCCTGACTTTC.

The rearrangement uses TRBV6-8 and TRBJ1-3, with TRBD1 matching 7 bases. V dropped 0 bases and J dropped 3; count of bases not matched to a gene: 5. The length of the CDR3 is 16 residues. Germline V gives CDR1 MNHGY, CDR2 SAAAGT. CDR3 sequence reads: CASSYSDRLIGNTIYF. In DNA, the CDR3 is TGTGCCAGCAGTTACTCGGACAGGCTGATTGGAAACACCATATATTTT.

The rearrangement links TRBV19 to TRBJ2-5; 9 bases match TRBD1. The V and J ends lost 2 bases and 3 bases, in that order; junction bases with no gene match: 4. This CDR3 has 15 residues. CDR1 and CDR2 from the germline V gene are LNHDA and SQIVND (reference sequence). DNA of the CDR3: TGTGCCAGTAGTATAACCGGACAGGGGAAAGAGACCCAGTACTTC. Protein: CASSITGQGKETQYF.

This clonotype was observed at least ten times. The chain recombines TRBV28 with TRBJ1-5; D remains unclear. Deletions cut 5 bases from V and 0 bases from J, with 14 bases between. CDR3 length equals 16 residues. Per germline, CDR1 MDHEN and CDR2 SYDVKM. Written as DNA, the CDR3 is TGTGCCAGCAGTGCCCGAGACAACCTTAGCAATCAGCCCCAGCATTTT. It translates to CASSARDNLSNQPQHF.

This clonotype has a count of ten or more. This sequence joins TRBV20-1 and TRBJ2-1; D is perhaps TRBD1 or TRBD2 (6 bases each). Germline CDR1 DFQATT, CDR2 SNEGSKA (reference sequence). V shed 1 base and J shed 5 bases, with 15 bases lying between them. This CDR3 comprises 15 residues. CDR3 amino acids: CSARVWGASNNEQFF. The CDR3 DNA reads as TGCAGTGCTAGAGTGTGGGGGGCGTCCAACAATGAGCAGTTCTTC.

V gene TRBV7-2 combines with J gene TRBJ2-7; D ambiguous. Per germline, CDR1 SGHTA and CDR2 FQGNSA. This CDR3 is built from 15 residues. Trimming stripped 5 bases from V and 0 bases from J, with 14 bases between. The CDR3: CASSQGRIRSYEQYF. The CDR3 nucleotides read TGTGCCAGCAGCCAAGGACGGATACGCTCCTACGAGCAGTACTTC.

The chain combines TRBV11-2 with TRBJ1-5; 8 bases align to TRBD1. The CDR3 is made up of 15 amino acids. The V segment lost 2 bases and the J segment 4 bases; nucleotides outside the gene matches: 4. The germline gives CDR1 SGHAT, CDR2 FQNNGV. CDR3 region: CASSLNDRGNQPQHF. The CDR3 bases are TGTGCCAGCAGCTTAAACGACAGGGGTAATCAGCCCCAGCATTTT.

In its sample, this clonotype was seen many times. V is TRBV9 and J is TRBJ2-5; TRBD2 might be the D (6 bases). This CDR3 is 13 amino acids long. Germline loops: CDR1 SGDLS, CDR2 YYNGEE. V was cut by 0 bases and J by 4 bases, with 7 bases left in between. CDR3 bases: TGTGCCAGCAGCGTAGACGGGGGAGAGACCCAGTACTTC. Protein sequence: CASSVDGGETQYF.

This clonotype showed up many times. J is TRBJ1-6 and V is TRBV3-1, with D possibly matching TRBD1 (6 bases). The CDR3 loop spans 15 amino acids. Deletions cut 1 base from V and 11 bases from J, with 15 bases between. Germline V gives CDR1 LGHDT, CDR2 YNNKEL (reference sequence). CDR3 DNA sequence: TGTGCCAGCAGCCAAGGGACAGCGCCCTCCACACCCCTCCACTTT. Translated: CASSQGTAPSTPLHF.

This clonotype has at least ten counts. The rearrangement links TRBV11-2 to TRBJ2-7; 10 bases match TRBD2. V lost 7 bases to trimming and J lost 1 base; unmatched junction nucleotides: 4. The CDR3 extends over 14 amino acids. Germline-derived CDR1 and CDR2 are SGHAT and FQNNGV. CDR3 amino acids: CASTLAGVSYEQYF. The CDR3 nucleotides read TGTGCCAGCACCCTAGCGGGGGTATCCTACGAGCAGTACTTC.

This clonotype was seen ten or more times. In nucleotides, the CDR3 is TGTGCCAGCAGAATAAGCATGAACACTGAAGCTTTCTTT. It translates to CASRISMNTEAFF. The chain is built from TRBV6-1 and TRBJ1-1; no firm D call. The CDR3 spans 13 residues. Germline-derived CDR1 and CDR2 are MNHNS and SASEGT. V was shortened by 6 bases and J by 0 bases, with 8 bases between the two germline ends.

The V gene is TRBV18, the J gene TRBJ2-2; no reliable D call. Germline CDR1 is KGHSH and CDR2 is LQKENI. The CDR3 runs 12 residues. V was cut by 3 bases and J by 8 bases, with 7 bases left in between. CDR3 in DNA: TGTGCCAGCTCACCTGGGGAAGGGGAGCTGTTTTTT. This codes for CASSPGEGELFF.

For the CDR3, the DNA is TGTGCCTCCCGAGGGGGGACACTAAATTCACCCCTCCACTTT. Encoded protein: CASRGGTLNSPLHF. The chain uses TRBV2 and TRBJ1-6; D perhaps matches TRBD1 (6 bases). Germline-derived CDR1 and CDR2 are SNHLY and FYNNEI. The CDR3 is 14 amino acids. V shed 11 bases and J shed 7 bases, with 18 bases lying between them.

This clonotype appeared many times. The chain links TRBV12-3 or TRBV12-4 to TRBJ1-4; 7 bases map to TRBD1. Trimming at V came to 4 bases and at J to 8 bases, leaving 10 bases not matched to a gene. The CDR3 spans 15 residues. The CDR3 loop is CASSWTGGAKEKLFF. Written as DNA, the CDR3 is TGTGCCAGCAGTTGGACAGGAGGGGCGAAGGAAAAACTGTTTTTT.

This clonotype was seen many times. This sequence joins TRBV2 and TRBJ2-4; 8 bases are a match to TRBD2. Germline CDR1 is SNHLY and CDR2 is FYNNEI. The V segment lost 10 bases and the J segment 6 bases; nucleotides outside the gene matches: 17. The CDR3 totals 16 residues. The DNA for the CDR3 is TGTGCCACTCGCCAAGGGCGGGACGGGGGGGGAAACATTCAGTACTTC. It specifies CATRQGRDGGGNIQYF.

This chain links TRBV18 with TRBJ1-3, with D possibly matching TRBD1 (5 bases). The ends were cut back, 4 bases at V and 7 bases at J, with 17 bases in the middle. The CDR3 length is 15 residues. CDR1 is KGHSH, CDR2 LQKENI, per germline. Here the CDR3 DNA reads TGTGCCAGCTCACTTTACGACGGGACCCCGAACACCATATATTTT. The encoded protein is CASSLYDGTPNTIYF.

Details on this clonotype: It is likely a read error: a sequence one base away is far more abundant. CDR3 bases: TGCAGTGCTTCTGACAGGGCCTCAGAGACCCAGTACTTC. This codes for CSASDRASETQYF. This rearrangement joins TRBV20-1 to TRBJ2-1, with TRBD1 matching over 7 bases. The J call may be mistaken, given a closer DNA end match to TRBJ2-5. CDR3 length: 13 amino acids. In germline, CDR1 is DFQATT, CDR2 SNEGSKA (reference sequence).

The table lists this clonotype with many counts. The genes are TRBV12-3 or TRBV12-4 and TRBJ2-7; D is undetermined. V dropped 8 bases and J dropped 1 base, with 15 bases sitting between them. The CDR3 spans 14 residues. The DNA of the CDR3 is TGTGCCAGCGGACCTTCATTCGGATCCTACGAGCAGTACTTC. It codes for CASGPSFGSYEQYF.

There are a few counts of this clonotype. J is TRBJ2-2 and V is TRBV7-8; 10 bases agree with TRBD1. This CDR3 comprises 14 residues. Losses at the gene ends were 3 bases for V and 8 bases for J; bases not matched to a gene: 3. CDR1 and CDR2 (germline): SGHVS, FQNEAQ. The CDR3, as DNA: TGTGCCAGCAGCTTCGGACAGGGGGGTGGGGAGCTGTTTTTT. Its translation: CASSFGQGGGELFF.

V is TRBV2 and J is TRBJ2-1, with a possible D match to TRBD2 (5 bases). CDR1 is SNHLY, CDR2 FYNNEI, per germline. This CDR3 is built from 14 residues. V gave up 6 bases and J gave up 7 bases, with 16 bases separating them. The CDR3 loop reads CASSLEGLLNEQFF. CDR3 nucleotides: TGTGCCAGCAGCTTGGAAGGACTTCTTAATGAGCAGTTCTTC.

In regard to this clonotype: A much more abundant neighbour one base away suggests this may be a read error. The DNA for the CDR3 is TGTGTCAGCAGCTTACATCTGGGACAGGGGGCTGTGTACTTC. This sequence encodes CVSSLHLGQGAVYF. V usage is TRBV7-3 and J usage is TRBJ2-7; the match to TRBD1 covers 12 bases. CDR1 and CDR2 (germline): SGHTA, FQGTGA. The CDR3 runs 14 residues.

Concerning this clonotype: A far larger clone differs by one base, so this is likely a read error. The J gene is TRBJ1-1, the V gene TRBV6-1, with D maybe TRBD1 (6 bases). The CDR3 length is 13 residues. Germline V gene sequence: CDR1 MNHNS, CDR2 SASEGT. V dropped 8 bases and J dropped 2 bases, with 12 bases sitting between them. CDR3 DNA: TGTGCCAGCGGCGGGGGGCTAAACACTGAAGCTTTCTTT. Amino acids: CASGGGLNTEAFF.

The chain combines TRBV13 with TRBJ2-2; tentatively, D is TRBD1 (5 bases). Germline CDR1 PRHDT, CDR2 FYEKMQ (reference sequence). With 5 bases removed from V and 7 bases from J, the gap between germline ends came to 11 bases. CDR3 length: 13 amino acids. DNA for the CDR3: TGTGCCAGCAGCCCTCAGGGATTCGGGGAGCTGTTTTTT. Its protein is CASSPQGFGELFF.

The sample holds many counts of this clonotype. The chain joins TRBV11-3 to TRBJ2-5, with D perhaps being TRBD1 or TRBD2 (6 bases each). The CDR3 extends over 13 amino acids. Trimming pared 5 bases from V and 9 bases from J, leaving 16 bases between. Germline assignment: CDR1 SGHNT and CDR2 YENEEA. CDR3 residues: CASSLRRGDAQYF. In DNA form, the CDR3 reads TGTGCCAGCAGCCTCAGGAGGGGGGACGCCCAGTACTTC.

This clonotype has ten or more counts. This sequence joins TRBV2 and TRBJ2-7; TRBD1 or TRBD2 may be the D gene (5 bases each). This CDR3 is 14 amino acids long. V was cut by 7 bases and J by 3 bases, with 16 bases left in between. CDR1 is SNHLY, CDR2 FYNNEI, per germline. CDR3 sequence reads: CASTTGTLIYEQYF. For the CDR3, the DNA is TGTGCCAGCACTACCGGGACCCTCATCTACGAGCAGTACTTC.

This clonotype has just a few counts. This rearrangement joins TRBV6-5 to TRBJ2-1; the D gene could be TRBD1 or TRBD2 (5 bases each). The J call is in doubt because the DNA end fits TRBJ2-5 better. Germline CDR1 is MNHEY and CDR2 is SVGAGI. CDR3 length equals 18 residues. DNA for the CDR3: TGTGCCAGCAGTTACGACCGTCCCACAGGACTTATGGGGGAGACCCAGTACTTC. This translates into CASSYDRPTGLMGETQYF.

The V and J genes are TRBV18 and TRBJ1-6; no definite D call. The CDR3 length is 14 residues. Germline lookup yields CDR1 KGHSH and CDR2 LQKENI. Trimming pared 3 bases from V and 10 bases from J, leaving 13 bases between. DNA of the CDR3: TGTGCCAGCTCACCGCTGGGTTTCCAGTCACCCCTCCACTTT. This codes for CASSPLGFQSPLHF.

The chain employs TRBV6-2 or TRBV6-3 and TRBJ2-2, with no clear D. This CDR3 has 13 amino acids. Germline V gives CDR1 MNHEY, CDR2 SVGEGT. V was trimmed by 3 bases and J by 6 bases, leaving 8 bases between them. The CDR3 region has the DNA TGTGCCAGCAGTTATAATTCAGCCGGGGAGCTGTTTTTT. Its protein product is CASSYNSAGELFF.

This chain joins TRBV2 and TRBJ2-1; unclear D gene. The germline V and J ends were trimmed by 1 base and 1 base, with 11 bases remaining between them. Germline lookup yields CDR1 SNHLY and CDR2 FYNNEI. This CDR3 has 16 residues. Written as DNA, the CDR3 is TGTGCCAGCAGTGAAGGTTCAGGACGGTCCTACAATGAGCAGTTCTTC. Encoded protein: CASSEGSGRSYNEQFF.

This clonotype was picked up a small number of times. The CDR3 nucleotides are TGTGCCAGCAGCACGGGACTAGCGGGGGGGCCTAATGAGCAGTTCTTC. Residues: CASSTGLAGGPNEQFF. V and J are TRBV7-3 and TRBJ2-1; 16 nucleotides align to TRBD2. Trimming took 5 bases from V and 7 from J; bases not matched to a gene: 5. The CDR3 runs to 16 residues. Germline V gene data show CDR1 as SGHTA and CDR2 as FQGTGA.

This clonotype occurred many times. V and J are TRBV28 and TRBJ2-7; D not certain. Germline V CDR1 and CDR2: MDHEN, SYDVKM. This CDR3 has 10 amino acids. V gave up 8 bases and J gave up 4 bases, with 6 bases separating them. The CDR3 reads CASGIYEQYF. CDR3 sequence (DNA): TGTGCCAGCGGGATTTACGAGCAGTACTTC.